Presented here are 5 T cell receptor beta chains from one specimen sequenced in a study of blood T cell repertoires in COVID-19. Assay: immunoSEQ multiplex PCR; the TCRdb copy retains only in-frame clones and omits some. Among just under 95,000 clones listed, 75% to 90% were seen once. Sequencing was performed on peripheral blood. These receptors were obtained from a human donor in a cohort sampled during active COVID-19.

The J gene is TRBJ1-2, the V gene TRBV2; 10 bases fit TRBD1. Germline CDR1 and CDR2: SNHLY and FYNNEI. The CDR3 spans 14 residues. V gave up 6 bases and J gave up 4 bases; unmatched junction bases: 5. The CDR3 sequence is CASRRDRGIYGYTF. The CDR3 region has the DNA TGTGCCAGCAGACGGGACAGGGGTATCTATGGCTACACCTTC.

CDR3 nucleotide sequence: TGTGCCAGCAGGGAGGAGTACGGGGAGCTGTTTTTT. It translates to CASREEYGELFF. The genes are TRBV12-3 or TRBV12-4 and TRBJ2-2; D may be TRBD2 (5 bases). Trimming took 6 bases from V and 7 from J, leaving 9 bases between them. The CDR3 consists of 12 residues.

V gene TRBV2 combines with J gene TRBJ1-5, with D hard to call. The CDR3 is made up of 13 amino acids. From germline, CDR1 is SNHLY and CDR2 FYNNEI. Trimming cost V 4 bases and J 10 bases, with 14 bases left between them. The CDR3: CASSGAEINPQHF. The DNA for the CDR3 is TGTGCCAGCAGTGGGGCCGAGATCAACCCCCAGCATTTT.

A few counts support this clone. This chain uses TRBV18 with TRBJ1-1; no clear D. The ends were cut back, 0 bases at V and 10 bases at J, with 15 bases in the middle. Germline CDR1 reads KGHSH; CDR2 reads LQKENI. The CDR3 spans 14 residues. The CDR3 region is CASSPPGTGSRAFF. The DNA for the CDR3 is TGTGCCAGCTCACCACCAGGAACGGGGAGCAGAGCTTTCTTT.

The chain links TRBV19 to TRBJ2-6; perhaps TRBD1 as D (5 bases). V lost 5 bases and J 0 bases, leaving 8 bases between the germline ends. The germline CDR1 and CDR2 sequences are LNHDA and SQIVND (reference sequence). CDR3 length: 15 residues. CDR3 in amino acids: CASSSTASGANVLTF. The CDR3 bases are TGTGCCAGTAGTTCGACAGCCTCTGGGGCCAACGTCCTGACTTTC.